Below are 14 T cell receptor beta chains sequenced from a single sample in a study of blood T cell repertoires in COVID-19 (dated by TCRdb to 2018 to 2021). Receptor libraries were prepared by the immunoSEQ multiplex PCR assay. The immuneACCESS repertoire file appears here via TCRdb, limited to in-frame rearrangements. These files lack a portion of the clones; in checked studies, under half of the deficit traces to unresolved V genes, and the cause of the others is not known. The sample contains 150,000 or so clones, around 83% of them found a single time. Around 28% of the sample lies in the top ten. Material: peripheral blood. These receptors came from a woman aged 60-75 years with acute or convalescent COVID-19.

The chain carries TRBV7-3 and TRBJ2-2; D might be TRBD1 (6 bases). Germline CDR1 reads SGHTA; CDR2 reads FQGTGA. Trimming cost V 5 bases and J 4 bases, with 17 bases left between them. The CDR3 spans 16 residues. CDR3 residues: CASSPQGQKGTGELFF. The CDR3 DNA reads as TGTGCCAGCAGCCCCCAGGGACAAAAGGGCACCGGGGAGCTGTTTTTT.

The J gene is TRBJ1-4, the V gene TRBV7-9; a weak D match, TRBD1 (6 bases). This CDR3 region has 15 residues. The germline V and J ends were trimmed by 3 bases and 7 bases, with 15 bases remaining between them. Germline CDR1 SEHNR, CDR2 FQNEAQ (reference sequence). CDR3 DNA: TGTGCCAGCAGCTTTATACAGGGTGAAGGTGAAAAACTGTTTTTT. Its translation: CASSFIQGEGEKLFF.

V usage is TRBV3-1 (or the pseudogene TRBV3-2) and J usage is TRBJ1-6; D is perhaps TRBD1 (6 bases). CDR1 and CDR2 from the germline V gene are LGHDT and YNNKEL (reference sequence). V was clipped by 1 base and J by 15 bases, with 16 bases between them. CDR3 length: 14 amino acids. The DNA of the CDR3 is TGTGCCAGCAGCCAAGGGACAGCCCTAAGGAGCCTCCACTTT. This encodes CASSQGTALRSLHF.

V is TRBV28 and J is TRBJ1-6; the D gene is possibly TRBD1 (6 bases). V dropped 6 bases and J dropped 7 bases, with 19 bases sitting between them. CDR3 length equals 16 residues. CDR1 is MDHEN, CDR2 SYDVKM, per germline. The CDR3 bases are TGTGCCAGCAGAAACTCGGGAGGGGGGCGGAATTCACCCCTCCACTTT. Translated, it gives CASRNSGGGRNSPLHF.

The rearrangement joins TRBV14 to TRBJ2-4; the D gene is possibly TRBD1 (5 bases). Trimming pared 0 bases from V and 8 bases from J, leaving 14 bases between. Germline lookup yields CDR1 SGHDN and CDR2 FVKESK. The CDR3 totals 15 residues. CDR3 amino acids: CASSQDRIARDIQYF. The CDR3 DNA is TGTGCCAGCAGCCAAGATCGGATAGCCAGGGACATTCAGTACTTC.

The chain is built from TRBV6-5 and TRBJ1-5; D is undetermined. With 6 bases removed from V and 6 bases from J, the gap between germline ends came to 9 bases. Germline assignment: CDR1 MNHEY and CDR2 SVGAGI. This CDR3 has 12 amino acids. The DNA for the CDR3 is TGTGCCAGCAGGGACTGGGGTCAGCCCCAGCATTTT. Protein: CASRDWGQPQHF.

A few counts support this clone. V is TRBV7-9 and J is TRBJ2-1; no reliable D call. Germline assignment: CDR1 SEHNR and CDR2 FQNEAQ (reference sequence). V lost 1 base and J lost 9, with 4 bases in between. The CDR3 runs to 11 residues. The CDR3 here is CASSLVREQFF. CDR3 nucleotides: TGTGCCAGCAGCTTAGTTCGTGAGCAGTTCTTC. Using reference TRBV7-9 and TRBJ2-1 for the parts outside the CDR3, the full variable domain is DTGVSQNPRHKITKRGQNVTFRCDPISEHNRLYWYRQTLGQGPEFLTYFQNEAQLEKSRLLSDRFSAERPKGSFSTLEIQRTEQGDSAMYLCASSLVREQFFGPGTRLTVL.

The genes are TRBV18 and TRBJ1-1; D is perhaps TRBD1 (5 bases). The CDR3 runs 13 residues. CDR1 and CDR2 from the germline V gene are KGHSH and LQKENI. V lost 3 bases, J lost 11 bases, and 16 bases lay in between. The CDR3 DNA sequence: TGTGCCAGCTCACCGGACACTGATGCGAGGGCTTTCTTT. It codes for CASSPDTDARAFF.

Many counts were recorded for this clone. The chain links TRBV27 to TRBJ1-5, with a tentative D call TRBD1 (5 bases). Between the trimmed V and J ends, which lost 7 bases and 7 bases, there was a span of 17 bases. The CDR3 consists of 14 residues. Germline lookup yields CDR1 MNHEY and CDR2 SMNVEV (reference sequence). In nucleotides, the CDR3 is TGTGCCAGCACCCCTTCGGCAAGGGGACAGCCCCAGCATTTT. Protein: CASTPSARGQPQHF.

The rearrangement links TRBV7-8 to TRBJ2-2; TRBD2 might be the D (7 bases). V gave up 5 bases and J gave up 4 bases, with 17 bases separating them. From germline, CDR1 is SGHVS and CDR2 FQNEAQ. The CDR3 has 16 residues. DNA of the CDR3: TGTGCCAGCAGCGAAGCAGTAGGGGGGGGCACCGGGGAGCTGTTTTTT. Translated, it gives CASSEAVGGGTGELFF.

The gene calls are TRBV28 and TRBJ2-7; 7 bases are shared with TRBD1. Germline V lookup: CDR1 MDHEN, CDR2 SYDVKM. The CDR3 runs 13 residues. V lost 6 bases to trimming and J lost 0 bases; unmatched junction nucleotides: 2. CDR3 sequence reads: CASRRQGSYEQYV. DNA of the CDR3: TGTGCCAGCAGGCGACAGGGCTCCTACGAGCAGTACGTC.

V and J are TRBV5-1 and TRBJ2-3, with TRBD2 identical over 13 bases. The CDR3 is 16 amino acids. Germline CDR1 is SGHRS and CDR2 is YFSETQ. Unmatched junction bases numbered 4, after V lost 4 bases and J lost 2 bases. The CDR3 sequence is CASSGGLAGLTDTQYF. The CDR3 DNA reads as TGCGCCAGCAGCGGGGGACTAGCGGGGCTCACAGATACGCAGTATTTT.

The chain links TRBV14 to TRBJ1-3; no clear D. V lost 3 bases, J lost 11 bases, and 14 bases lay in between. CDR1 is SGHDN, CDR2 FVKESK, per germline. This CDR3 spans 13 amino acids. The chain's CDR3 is CASSHFGERAIYF. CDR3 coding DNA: TGTGCCAGCAGCCATTTCGGGGAGCGGGCCATATATTTT.

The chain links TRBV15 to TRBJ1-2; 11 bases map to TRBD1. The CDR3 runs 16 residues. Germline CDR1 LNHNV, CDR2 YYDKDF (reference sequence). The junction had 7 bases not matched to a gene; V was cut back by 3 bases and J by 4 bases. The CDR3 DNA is TGTGCCACCAGCAGGGACAGGGGGCGCATATCCTATGGCTACACCTTC. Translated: CATSRDRGRISYGYTF.